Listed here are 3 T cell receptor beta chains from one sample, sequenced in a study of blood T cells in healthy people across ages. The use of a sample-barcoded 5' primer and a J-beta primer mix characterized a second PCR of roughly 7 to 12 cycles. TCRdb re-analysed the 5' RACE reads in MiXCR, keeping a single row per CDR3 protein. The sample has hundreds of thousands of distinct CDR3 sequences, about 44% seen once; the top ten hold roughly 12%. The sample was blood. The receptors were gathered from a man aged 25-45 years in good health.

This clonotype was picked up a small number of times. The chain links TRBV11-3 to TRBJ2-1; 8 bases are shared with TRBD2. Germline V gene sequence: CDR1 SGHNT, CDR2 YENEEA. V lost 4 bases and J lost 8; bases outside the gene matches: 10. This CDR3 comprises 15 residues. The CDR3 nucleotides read TGTGCCAGCAGCTCGGGACTAGTTAGTGTTGATGAGCAGTTCTTC. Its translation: CASSSGLVSVDEQFF.

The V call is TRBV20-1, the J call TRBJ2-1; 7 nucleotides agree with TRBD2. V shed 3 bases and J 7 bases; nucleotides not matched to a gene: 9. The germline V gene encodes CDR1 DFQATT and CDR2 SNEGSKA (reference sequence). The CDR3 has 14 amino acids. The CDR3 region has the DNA TGCAGTGCTAGGGAGCGGGGTCGCGGTAATGAGCAGTTCTTC. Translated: CSARERGRGNEQFF.

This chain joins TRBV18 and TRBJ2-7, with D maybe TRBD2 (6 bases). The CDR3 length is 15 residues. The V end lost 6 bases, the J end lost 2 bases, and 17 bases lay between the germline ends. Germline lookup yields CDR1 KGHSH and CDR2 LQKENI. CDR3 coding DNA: TGTGCCAGCTCCCAAAAAGGAGGGGTACCCTACGAGCAGTACTTC. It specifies CASSQKGGVPYEQYF.